This T cell receptor (beta chain) was recorded in a study of shared clonotypes between healthy human individuals. Genomic DNA of unsorted samples came from some 90 million PBMCs. As concerns this clone: Antigen specificity is unknown. This sample also contains other DNA sequences that code for the same CDR3.

The study ran the assay at deep level. Each PCR replicate run on unsorted PBMC took in around 300 ng DNA, about 30,000 T cell genomes. The method was immunoSEQ multiplex PCR; TCRdb's version includes in-frame clones alone and lacks a portion of them. The data contain 450,000 to 600,000 clones, 70% to 80% of them seen just once; the ten biggest clones take up about an eighth. Points from the study as a whole: Enrolling few donors narrowed the genetic and exposure-history diversity that was represented.

Per germline, CDR1 MDHEN and CDR2 SYDVKM. The CDR3 has 12 amino acids. V was pared by 8 bases and J by 6 bases, with 14 bases between. The rearrangement uses TRBV28 and TRBJ2-7; no reliable D call. Sequencing input: PBMCs. This receptor was obtained from a woman aged 35 to 49 in good health. Some clones in this sample may be carry-over from other donors' samples. CDR3 DNA: TGTGCCAGCTCAGAACGACGCCGCGAGCAGTACTTC. It codes for CASSERRREQYF. Together with reference TRBV28 and TRBJ2-7, the CDR3 gives the full variable domain: DVKVTQSSRYLVKRTGEKVFLECVQDMDHENMFWYRQDPGLGLRLIYFSYDVKMKEKGDIPEGYSVSREKKERFSLILESASTNQTSMYLCASSERRREQYFGPGTRLTVT.